This T cell receptor delta chain was retrieved from a study of γδ T cells in repeated Plasmodium falciparum infection. Study as a whole: Four controlled malaria infections with P. falciparum NF54 spanned about 600 days.

TCRdb called clones anew from the multiplex PCR reads with CATT. This table has tens of thousands of delta-chain clones, around 1.7% appearing once. As concerns this clone: TCRdb has a much larger clone's protein, which differs at residue 13 from the translation of this DNA, likely because of a read error; what is shown is the protein translated from the DNA.

This clonotype originated in a pool of human donors (malaria-infected and uninfected, not separated). Source material: gamma-delta T cells from blood.

The CDR3 region has the DNA TGTGCTCTTGGGGAGCCGGAGTACGTGAGGGTCCCCGGTAAACTCATCTTT. As protein: CALGEPEYVRVPGKLIF. The chain is built from TRDV1 and TRDJ1; D remains ambiguous. TCRdb does not report a J gene; here it was assigned by matching the DNA to germline references. Germline CDR1 reads TSWWSYY; CDR2 reads QGS. Trimming left V 3 bases short and J 7 bases short, with 24 bases between. This CDR3 spans 17 amino acids.